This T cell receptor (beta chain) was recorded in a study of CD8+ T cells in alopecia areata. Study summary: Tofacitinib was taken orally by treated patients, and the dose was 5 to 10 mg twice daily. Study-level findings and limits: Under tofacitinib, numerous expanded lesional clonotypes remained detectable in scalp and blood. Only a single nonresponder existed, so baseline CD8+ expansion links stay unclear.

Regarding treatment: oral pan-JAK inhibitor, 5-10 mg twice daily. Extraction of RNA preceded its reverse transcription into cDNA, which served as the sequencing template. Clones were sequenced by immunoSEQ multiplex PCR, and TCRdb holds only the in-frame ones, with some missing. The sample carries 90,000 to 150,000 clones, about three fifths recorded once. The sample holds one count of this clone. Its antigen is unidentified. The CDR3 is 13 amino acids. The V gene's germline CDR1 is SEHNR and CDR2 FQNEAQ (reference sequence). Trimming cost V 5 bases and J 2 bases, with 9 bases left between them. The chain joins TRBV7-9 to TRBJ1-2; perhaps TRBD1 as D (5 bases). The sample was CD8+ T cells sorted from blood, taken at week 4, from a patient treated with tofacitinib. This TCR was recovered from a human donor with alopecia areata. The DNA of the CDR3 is TGTGCCAGCAGCGAGGACACGAACTATGGCTACACCTTC. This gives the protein CASSEDTNYGYTF. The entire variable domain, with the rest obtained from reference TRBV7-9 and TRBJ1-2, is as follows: DTGVSQNPRHKITKRGQNVTFRCDPISEHNRLYWYRQTLGQGPEFLTYFQNEAQLEKSRLLSDRFSAERPKGSFSTLEIQRTEQGDSAMYLCASSEDTNYGYTFGSGTRLTVV.